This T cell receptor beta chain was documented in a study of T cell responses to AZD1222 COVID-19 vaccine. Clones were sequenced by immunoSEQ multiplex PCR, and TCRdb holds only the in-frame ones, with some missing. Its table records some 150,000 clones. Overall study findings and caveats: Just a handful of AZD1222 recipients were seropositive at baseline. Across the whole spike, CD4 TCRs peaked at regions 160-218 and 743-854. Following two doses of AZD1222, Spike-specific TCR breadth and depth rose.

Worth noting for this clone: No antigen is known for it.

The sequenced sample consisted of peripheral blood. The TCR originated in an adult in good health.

The CDR3 loop reads CASAAGFEEKLFF. The CDR3 DNA reads TGTGCCAGCGCCGCGGGTTTTGAAGAAAAACTGTTTTTT. The chain is built from TRBV6-5 and TRBJ1-4; D is unclear. The CDR3 has 13 amino acids. Trimming pared 8 bases from V and 8 bases from J, leaving 15 bases between. Per the germline V gene, CDR1 is MNHEY and CDR2 is SVGAGI.